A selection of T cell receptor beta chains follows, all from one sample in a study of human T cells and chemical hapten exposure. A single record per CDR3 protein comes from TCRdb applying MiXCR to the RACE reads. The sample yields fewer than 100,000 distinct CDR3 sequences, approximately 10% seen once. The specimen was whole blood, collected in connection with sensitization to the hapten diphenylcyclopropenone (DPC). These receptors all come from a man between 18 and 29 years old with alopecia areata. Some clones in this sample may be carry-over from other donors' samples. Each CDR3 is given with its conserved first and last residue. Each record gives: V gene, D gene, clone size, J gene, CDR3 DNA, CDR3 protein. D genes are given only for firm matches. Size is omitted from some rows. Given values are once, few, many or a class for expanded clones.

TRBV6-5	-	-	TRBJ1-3	TGTGCCAGCAGTTACTCGAAATTCTCTGGAAACACCATATATTTT	CASSYSKFSGNTIYF
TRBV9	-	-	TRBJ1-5	TGTGCCAGCAGCCCGGGAGGGGGGCAGCCCCAGCATTTT	CASSPGGGQPQHF
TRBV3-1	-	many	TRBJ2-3	TGTGCCAGCAGCCAACGAGGGTTAACAGATACGCAGTATTTT	CASSQRGLTDTQYF
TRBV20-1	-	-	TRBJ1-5	TGCAGTGCTATTAGGGCGGCATCTCAGCCCCAGCATTTT	CSAIRAASQPQHF
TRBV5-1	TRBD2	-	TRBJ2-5	TGCGCCAGCAGCCCGGGACTAGCGGCTCAAGAGACCCAGTACTTC	CASSPGLAAQETQYF
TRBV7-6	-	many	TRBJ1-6	TGTGCCAGCAGCTCGAACATCCCGGGACGGTATTCACCCCTCCACTTT	CASSSNIPGRYSPLHF
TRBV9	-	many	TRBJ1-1	TGTGCCAGCAGCGTTACCGGGGGCGGCGAAGCTTTCTTT	CASSVTGGGEAFF
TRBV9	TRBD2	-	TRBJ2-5	TGTGCCAGCAGCCGACTAGCGGGACAAGAGACCCAGTACTTC	CASSRLAGQETQYF
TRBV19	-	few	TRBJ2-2	TGTGCCAGTAGTACCGCGGACAGCCACACCGGGGAGCTGTTTTTT	CASSTADSHTGELFF
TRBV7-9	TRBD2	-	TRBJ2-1	TGTGCCAGCAGCTCTGGGAGGGGTGAGCAGTTCTTC	CASSSGRGEQFF
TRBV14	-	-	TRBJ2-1	TGTGCCAGCAGCCAAGAGGGGGTAGACTACCAGAACAATGAGCAGTTCTTC	CASSQEGVDYQNNEQFF
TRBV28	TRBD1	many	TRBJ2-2	TGTGCCAGCAGCCAGACAGGGAGTTCCACCGGGGAGCTGTTTTTT	CASSQTGSSTGELFF
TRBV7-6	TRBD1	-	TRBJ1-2	TGTGCCAGCAGCCTCCGGACAGGGTTAAACTATGGCTACACCTTC	CASSLRTGLNYGYTF